A selection of T cell receptor beta chains follows, all from one sample in a study of blood T cell repertoires in COVID-19. Produced via immunoSEQ multiplex PCR; TCRdb's table is partial and in-frame only. Of 300,000 to 400,000 clones detected, approximately 90% appear once; the ten largest clones hold 1.5% to 2%. The sequenced sample consisted of peripheral blood. The source of these receptors is a woman in her thirties with COVID-19, enrolled during active disease. Both conserved end residues are part of each CDR3. The D gene is left open where the match is weak. For some rows the clone size is stated as once, few or many, or as a class when expanded; others skip it.

D	V	size	J	DNA	CDR3
.	TRBV5-4	.	TRBJ1-2	TGTGCCAGCAGCTTGGAGGCAGCGGAATACTATGGCTACACCTTC	CASSLEAAEYYGYTF
TRBD2	TRBV19	.	TRBJ2-1	TGTGCCAGTAGTCCGGGGGGGAGGAATGAGCAGTTCTTC	CASSPGGRNEQFF
.	TRBV5-4	.	TRBJ1-1	TGTGCCAGCAGCTTAAACCGGGATGAAATTGAAGCTTTCTTT	CASSLNRDEIEAFF
.	TRBV6-2/TRBV6-3	many	TRBJ1-2	TGTGCCAGCAGTATAAACAGAAACTATGGCTACACCTTC	CASSINRNYGYTF
TRBD1	TRBV7-8	.	TRBJ2-2	TGTGCCAGCAGCTCCCCGGAGACAGGGAAATACACCGGGGAGCTGTTTTTT	CASSSPETGKYTGELFF
.	TRBV4-1	few	TRBJ1-2	TGCGCCAGCAGCCAAGTAGGGGTCCACAGGTACAACTATGGCTACACCTTC	CASSQVGVHRYNYGYTF
.	TRBV5-1	few	TRBJ1-1	TGCGCCAGCAGCTCCTATCAGGGAACTGAAGCTTTCTTT	CASSSYQGTEAFF
.	TRBV11-2	.	TRBJ1-6	TGTGCCAGCAGCTTAGATCTCAATTCACCCCTCCACTTT	CASSLDLNSPLHF
TRBD1	TRBV2	once	TRBJ1-2	TGTGCCAGCTTTCAGACAGGGGGTAACTATGGCTACACCTTC	CASFQTGGNYGYTF
TRBD1	TRBV28	.	TRBJ1-2	TGTGCCAGCAACCCGACAGGGAGCTATGGCTACACCTTC	CASNPTGSYGYTF
TRBD1	TRBV2	.	TRBJ2-1	TGTGCCAGCAGTGTTAACAGGGGGCAGGTGGACAATGAGCAGTTCTTC	CASSVNRGQVDNEQFF
.	TRBV12-3/TRBV12-4	few	TRBJ1-1	TGTGCCAGCAGTAGCAGGGGTCCTGAAGCTTTCTTT	CASSSRGPEAFF
TRBD2	TRBV5-5	.	TRBJ2-5	TGTGCCAGCAGTCGACTAGCGGCGGAGACCCAGTACTTC	CASSRLAAETQYF
TRBD1	TRBV25-1	.	TRBJ1-1	TGTGCCAGCAGTGCCCACGGGACAGATGAAGCTTTCTTT	CASSAHGTDEAFF
.	TRBV19	.	TRBJ1-4	TGTGCCAGTAGTCAGAGACGGGAGGGTAATGAAAAACTGTTTTTT	CASSQRREGNEKLFF
.	TRBV15	.	TRBJ1-6	TGTGCCACCAGCAGAGATGTGGACAGAGGGAATTCACCCCTCCACTTT	CATSRDVDRGNSPLHF
TRBD1	TRBV19	.	TRBJ1-2	TGTGCCAGTAGTATAGGTCTGGGACAGGGATACGACTATGGCTACACCTTC	CASSIGLGQGYDYGYTF
.	TRBV2	few	TRBJ1-2	TGTGAGCGAGGGAGCTATGGCTACACCTTC	CERGSYGYTF
.	TRBV11-2	.	TRBJ1-6	TGTGCCAGCACCACTGTGACAGTTCCCTATAATTCACCCCTCCACTTT	CASTTVTVPYNSPLHF
.	TRBV7-9	.	TRBJ1-2	TGTGCCAGCAGCTTCAGGCAGCAGAACTATGGCTACACCTTC	CASSFRQQNYGYTF
.	TRBV5-1	.	TRBJ2-4	TGCGCCAGCAGCTTGACGGGTGCGGCCAAAAACATTCAGTACTTC	CASSLTGAAKNIQYF
TRBD1	TRBV27	.	TRBJ2-1	TGTGCCAGCAGCAACCCCGGGACAGGGTCGAATGAGCAGTTCTTC	CASSNPGTGSNEQFF
.	TRBV5-1	.	TRBJ2-7	TGCGCCAGCAGCGTTTATGGGGAGACCTACGAGCAGTACTTC	CASSVYGETYEQYF
.	TRBV12-3/TRBV12-4	.	TRBJ2-1	TGTGCCAGCGGGGGGGCCGGGAATGAGCAGTTCTTC	CASGGAGNEQFF
TRBD1	TRBV7-9	.	TRBJ1-6	TGTGCCAGCAGCACCGACAGGGTGTGGGATTCACCCCTCCACTTT	CASSTDRVWDSPLHF
.	TRBV5-1	.	TRBJ1-1	TGCGCCAGCAGATCCCTCAGGGAGGACACTGAAGCTTTCTTT	CASRSLREDTEAFF
.	TRBV6-5	.	TRBJ1-2	TGTGCCAGCAGTTACGATCGGGGAGGTTATAGTGGCTACACCTTC	CASSYDRGGYSGYTF
.	TRBV2	.	TRBJ1-6	TGTGCCGGCGGCAGGGGTATCGATAATTCACCCCTCCACTTT	CAGGRGIDNSPLHF
.	TRBV12-3/TRBV12-4	.	TRBJ2-2	TGTGCCAGCAGTACGACCAGGTCCGGGGAGCTGTTTTTT	CASSTTRSGELFF
.	TRBV6-9	.	TRBJ1-6	TGTGCCAGCAGTTATTCCCTGCAGGCTTGCACGATTTATAATTCACCCCTCCACTTT	CASSYSLQACTIYNSPLHF
TRBD1	TRBV7-2	.	TRBJ1-4	TGTGCCAGCAGCTTAGATGAAGGAGGGGGCGCGGAAAAACTGTTTTTT	CASSLDEGGGAEKLFF